This TCR beta chain is from a study of blood T cell repertoires in COVID-19. At the level of the study: Acute-phase and convalescent COVID-19 samples originated in the United States, Italy and Spain. In each case, the material was cDNA or gDNA derived from T cells, B-cell-depleted T cells, or PBMCs.

Clinical histories supplied by participants themselves formed the basis of cohort assignment. Original processing methods: Estimated nucleated cell counts came from reference gene primer amplification. The repertoire was sequenced with immunoSEQ multiplex PCR; TCRdb's copy has only in-frame clones and lacks some. V and J calls and clone size are as listed in that table; D and trimming were resolved from the DNA. In the table there are around 340,000 clones, approximately 86% of which are singletons. Germline V gene data show CDR1 as MDHEN and CDR2 as SYDVKM. This CDR3 region has 16 residues. Trimming shortened V by 5 bases and J by 0 bases, and 16 bases separated the two germline ends.

The TCR originated in a woman between 35 and 50 years old with acute COVID-19. This chain connects TRBV28 to TRBJ1-1; D may be TRBD1 (6 bases). Sequencing was done on a sample of PBMCs or T cells enriched from blood (not recorded which). The CDR3 DNA follows: TGTGCCAGCAGTCCTAAACAGGGTACGATGAACACTGAAGCTTTCTTT. This gives the protein CASSPKQGTMNTEAFF.